This entry is about one TCR beta chain. Its recognized antigen is unknown. There are no base qualities to consult, and no much larger clone falls within one base. Systemically healthy Caucasian individuals from Russia, some 36 in total and aged about 6 to 100 years, were included as donors. Each donor gave 8 to 10 milliliters of peripheral blood, collected into EDTA-treated Vacutainer tubes. PBMCs were isolated by Ficoll-Paque density-gradient centrifugation, with at least 7 million obtained per sample. Trizol reagent was used to extract total RNA from PBMCs, with at least 5.5 micrograms per sample. For every donor, an aliquot of PBMCs went through flow cytometry to measure the percentages of naive CD45RAhigh/CD27high T cells. The source of the sample is a study of blood T cells in healthy people across ages (dated by TCRdb to between 2014 and 2017). As for the study more broadly: In model experiments, roughly one uniquely barcoded TCR beta cDNA molecule per two T cells was captured by template switching. To avoid experimental bias, donors of different ages were distributed randomly across sequencing lanes. The study measured age-related changes in TCR beta repertoire diversity using deep sequencing normalized with unique cDNA molecular identifiers. Four age groups were formed from the donors: young (average about 17 years), middle-aged (approximately 41), aged (62) and long-lived (roughly 88). Using the same blood draw, the study looked at two additional independent replicas of 1 million unique cDNA reads for two donors, one aged 18 to 30 and the other aged 80 or older. The study at large found these results: The CMV infection status of donors was not known, potentially confounding age-related changes in expanded clonotypes. As age increased, observed TCR beta diversity per million T cells dropped in a roughly linear way, and a significant reduction was already evident by age around 41. Since profiling was done on bulk unsorted PBMCs, naive and antigen-experienced compartments could not be conclusively compared. Total diversity estimates from one million sequenced T cells were considered lower bounds and underestimates. Compared with the aged group, more naive CD4+ T cells, fewer expanded clones and increased TCR diversity were shown by the long-lived group, suggesting age selection. The percentage of naive T cells measured by flow cytometry correlated strongly with observed TCR beta diversity.

Reading the germline V gene (reference sequence) gives CDR1 SEHNR and CDR2 FQNEAQ. Its CDR3 holds 14 amino acids, cysteine through phenylalanine. The only DNA kept is the CDR3, 42 bases in frame from the first base. The germline ends are 9 bases apart after V is trimmed by 2 bases and J by 2 bases. Library prep was done by 5' RACE. The data were produced on an Illumina HiSeq 2500. The second PCR ran for roughly 7 to 12 cycles and used a J-beta primer mix along with a sample-barcoded 5' primer. A template-switch 5' adaptor carrying 12 random nucleotides introduced a unique molecular identifier onto each TCR beta cDNA molecule. Each sample yielded at least 3 million CDR3-containing paired-end reads. All of the RNA was converted into first-strand cDNA using the Mint cDNA synthesis kit, with a TRBC-specific oligonucleotide serving as the primer. After uracil-DNA glycosylase treatment, a first 18-cycle PCR used universal primers M1SS and BC2_uni_R on all cDNA. The original methods were these. For normalization, 1 million high-quality reads, each with a distinct molecular identifier, were randomly selected from each sample. Instead of being binned into consensus sequences, reads that shared molecular identifiers were thrown out. MiTCR, set to a Q25 quality threshold and the strictest error-elimination algorithm, was used for CDR3 identification, clonotype clustering and error correction. A nonparametric unseen species model with Euler transformation was used to estimate lower-bound total TCR beta diversity. TCRdb's own reprocessing of the public reads used fastp at Q25 and MiXCR and kept productive beta chains. Each CDR3 protein gets just one entry, which takes the most common genes and DNA from the rows behind it. In this record, the V and J calls reflect TCRdb's handling and not the investigators' own analysis. The sample table shows 910,000 or so distinct CDR3 sequences, and approximately 50% are seen once. Around a fifth of the sample comes from the top ten.

The sequence links TRBV7-9 to TRBJ2-5; the D gene cannot be resolved reliably. The TCR was taken from a woman aged 55-69 years in good health. The sample comprised blood. The nucleotides are TGTGCCAGCAGCTTAAGCACAAGACAAGAGACCCAGTACTTC. The encoded protein is CASSLSTRQETQYF.